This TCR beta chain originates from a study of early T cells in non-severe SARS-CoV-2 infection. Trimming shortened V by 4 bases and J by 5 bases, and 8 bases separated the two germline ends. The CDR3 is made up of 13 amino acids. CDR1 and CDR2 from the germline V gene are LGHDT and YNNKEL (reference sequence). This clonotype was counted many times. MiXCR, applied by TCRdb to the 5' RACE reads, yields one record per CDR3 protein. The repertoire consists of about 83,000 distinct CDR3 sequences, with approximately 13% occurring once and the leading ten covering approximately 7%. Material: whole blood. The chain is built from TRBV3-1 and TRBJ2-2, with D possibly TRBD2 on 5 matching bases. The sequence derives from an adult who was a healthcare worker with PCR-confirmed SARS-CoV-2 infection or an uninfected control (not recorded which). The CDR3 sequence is CASSLTRTGELFF. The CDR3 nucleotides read TGTGCCAGCAGCCTTACTAGAACCGGGGAGCTGTTTTTT.